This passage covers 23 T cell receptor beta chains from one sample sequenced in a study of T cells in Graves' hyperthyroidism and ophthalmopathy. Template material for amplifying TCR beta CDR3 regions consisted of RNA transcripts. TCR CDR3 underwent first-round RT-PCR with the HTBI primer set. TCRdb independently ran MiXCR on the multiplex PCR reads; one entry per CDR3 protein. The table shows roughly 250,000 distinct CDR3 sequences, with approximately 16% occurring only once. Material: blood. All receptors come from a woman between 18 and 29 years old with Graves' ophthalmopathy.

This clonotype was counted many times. The CDR3 DNA sequence: TGTGCCAGCAGCGCAACCCTAGCGGGTTCCACAGATACGCAGTATTTT. Amino acids: CASSATLAGSTDTQYF. The J gene is TRBJ2-3, the V gene TRBV9; 8 bases match TRBD2. Germline lookup yields CDR1 SGDLS and CDR2 YYNGEE. The trim removed 3 bases at V and 2 bases at J, leaving 8 bases unmatched. This CDR3 spans 16 amino acids.

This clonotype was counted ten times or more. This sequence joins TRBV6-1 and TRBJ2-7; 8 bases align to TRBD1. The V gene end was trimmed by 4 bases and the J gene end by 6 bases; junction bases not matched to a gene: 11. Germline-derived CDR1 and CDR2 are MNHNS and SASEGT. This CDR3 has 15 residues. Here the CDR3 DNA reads TGTGCCAGCAGTGCAACCGGGACAGGTCGTCGCGAGCAGTACTTC. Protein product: CASSATGTGRREQYF.

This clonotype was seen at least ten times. The CDR3, as DNA: TGTGCCTGGACGTTGGACGTAGCTAACTATGGCTACACCTTC. It encodes CAWTLDVANYGYTF. The chain links TRBV30 to TRBJ1-2; no definite D call. Germline V gene data show CDR1 as GTSNPN and CDR2 as SVGIG (reference sequence). The CDR3 is made up of 14 amino acids. Trimming took off 4 bases at V and 0 bases at J, with 12 bases between the two ends.

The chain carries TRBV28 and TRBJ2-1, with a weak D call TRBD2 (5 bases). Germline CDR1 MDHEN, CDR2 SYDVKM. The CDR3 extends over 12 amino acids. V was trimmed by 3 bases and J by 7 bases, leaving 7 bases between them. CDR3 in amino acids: CASSLTINEQFF. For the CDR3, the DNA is TGTGCCAGCAGTTTGACTATTAATGAGCAGTTCTTC.

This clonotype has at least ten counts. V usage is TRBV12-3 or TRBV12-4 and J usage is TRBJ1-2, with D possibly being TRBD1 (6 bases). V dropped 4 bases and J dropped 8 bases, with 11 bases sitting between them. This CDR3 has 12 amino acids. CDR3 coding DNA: TGTGCCAGCAGTTGGGGAGGACAGGGCTACACCTTC. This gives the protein CASSWGGQGYTF.

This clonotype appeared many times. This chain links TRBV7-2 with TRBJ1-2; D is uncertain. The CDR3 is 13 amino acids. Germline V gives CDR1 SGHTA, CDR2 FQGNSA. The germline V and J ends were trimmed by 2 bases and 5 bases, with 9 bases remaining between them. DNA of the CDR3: TGTGCCAGCAGCTTAACTTCGGGGTATGGCTACACCTTC. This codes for CASSLTSGYGYTF.

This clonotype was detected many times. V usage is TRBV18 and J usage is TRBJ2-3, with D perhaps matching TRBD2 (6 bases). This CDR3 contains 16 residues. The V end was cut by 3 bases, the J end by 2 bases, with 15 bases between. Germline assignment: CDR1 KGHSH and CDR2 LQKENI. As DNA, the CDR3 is TGTGCCAGCTCACCTTTTGAGCGGGCGCACACAGATACGCAGTATTTT. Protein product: CASSPFERAHTDTQYF.

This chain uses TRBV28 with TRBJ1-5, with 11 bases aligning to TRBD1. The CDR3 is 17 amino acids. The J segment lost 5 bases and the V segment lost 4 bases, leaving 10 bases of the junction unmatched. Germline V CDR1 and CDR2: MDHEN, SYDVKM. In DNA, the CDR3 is TGTGCCAGCAGTTCTCTCGGGACAGGGGGTCGGCATCAGCCCCAGCATTTT. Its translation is CASSSLGTGGRHQPQHF.

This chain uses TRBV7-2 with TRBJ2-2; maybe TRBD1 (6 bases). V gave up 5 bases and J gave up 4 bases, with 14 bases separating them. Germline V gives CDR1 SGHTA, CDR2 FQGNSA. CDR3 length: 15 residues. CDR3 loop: CASSPSSGATGELFF. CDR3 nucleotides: TGTGCCAGCAGCCCGAGTTCAGGGGCCACCGGGGAGCTGTTTTTT.

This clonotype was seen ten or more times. CDR3 DNA: TGCAGCGTTGAAGTCCGGGGGTATAACTATGGCTACACCTTC. This codes for CSVEVRGYNYGYTF. The V gene is TRBV29-1, the J gene TRBJ1-2; D may be TRBD1 (5 bases). Germline CDR1 SQVTM, CDR2 ANQGSEA. This CDR3 has 14 amino acids. The V gene lost 1 base and the J gene lost 1 base, with 10 bases spanning the gap.

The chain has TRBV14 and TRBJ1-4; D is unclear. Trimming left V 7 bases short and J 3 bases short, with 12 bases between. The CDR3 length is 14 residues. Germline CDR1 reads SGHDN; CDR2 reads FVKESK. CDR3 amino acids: CASILNQANEKLFF. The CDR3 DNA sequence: TGTGCCAGCATCCTAAATCAGGCTAATGAAAAACTGTTTTTT.

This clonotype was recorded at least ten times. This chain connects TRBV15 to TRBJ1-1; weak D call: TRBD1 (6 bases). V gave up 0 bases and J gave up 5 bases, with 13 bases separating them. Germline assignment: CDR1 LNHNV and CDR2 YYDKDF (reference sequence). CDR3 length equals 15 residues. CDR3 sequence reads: CATSRDGGGGTEAFF. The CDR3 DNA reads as TGTGCCACCAGCAGAGATGGGGGCGGAGGGACTGAAGCTTTCTTT.

CDR3 amino acids: CSVSYPGTSGRARETQYF. CDR3 in DNA: TGCAGCGTCTCCTACCCCGGGACTAGCGGGAGGGCCCGGGAGACCCAGTACTTC. The V and J genes are TRBV29-1 and TRBJ2-5; TRBD2 matches at 16 bases. This CDR3 contains 18 residues. Germline V gene lookup returns CDR1 SQVTM and CDR2 ANQGSEA. J was trimmed by 5 bases and V by 6 bases; bases with no gene match: 15.

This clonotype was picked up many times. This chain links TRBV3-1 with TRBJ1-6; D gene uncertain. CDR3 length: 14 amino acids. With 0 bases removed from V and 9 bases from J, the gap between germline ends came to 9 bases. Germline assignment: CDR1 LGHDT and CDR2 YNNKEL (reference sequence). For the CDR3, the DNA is TGTGCCAGCAGCCAAGATTTGGCACTTTCACCCCTCCACTTT. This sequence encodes CASSQDLALSPLHF.

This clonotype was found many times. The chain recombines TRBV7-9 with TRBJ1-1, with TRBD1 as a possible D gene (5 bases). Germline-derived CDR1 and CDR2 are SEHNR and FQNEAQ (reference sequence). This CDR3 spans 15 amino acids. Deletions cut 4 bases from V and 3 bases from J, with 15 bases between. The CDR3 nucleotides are TGTGCCAGCAGCTCAGTTGGGCAGGGTGACACTGAAGCTTTCTTT. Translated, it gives CASSSVGQGDTEAFF.

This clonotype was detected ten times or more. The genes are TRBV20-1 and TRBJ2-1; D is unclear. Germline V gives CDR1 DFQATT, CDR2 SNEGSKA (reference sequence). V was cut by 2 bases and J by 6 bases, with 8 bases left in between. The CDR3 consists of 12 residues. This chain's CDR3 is CSARRGINEQFF. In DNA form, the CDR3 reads TGCAGTGCTAGAAGAGGTATCAATGAGCAGTTCTTC.

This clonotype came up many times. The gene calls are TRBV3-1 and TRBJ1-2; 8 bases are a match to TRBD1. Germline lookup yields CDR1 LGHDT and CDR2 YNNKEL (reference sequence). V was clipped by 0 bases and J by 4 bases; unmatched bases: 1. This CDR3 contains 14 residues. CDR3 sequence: CASSQEDRAYGYTF. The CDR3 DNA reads TGTGCCAGCAGCCAAGAGGACAGGGCCTATGGCTACACCTTC.

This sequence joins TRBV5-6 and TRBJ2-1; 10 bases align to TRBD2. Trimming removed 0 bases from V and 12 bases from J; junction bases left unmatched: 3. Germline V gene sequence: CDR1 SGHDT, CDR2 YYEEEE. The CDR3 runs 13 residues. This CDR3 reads CASSLGLAGVQFF. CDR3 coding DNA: TGTGCCAGCAGCTTGGGACTAGCGGGCGTGCAGTTCTTC.

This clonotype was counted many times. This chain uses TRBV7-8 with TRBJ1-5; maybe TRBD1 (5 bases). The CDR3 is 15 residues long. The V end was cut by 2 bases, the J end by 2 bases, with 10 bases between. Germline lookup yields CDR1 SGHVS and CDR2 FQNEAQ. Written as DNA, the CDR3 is TGTGCCAGCAGCTTACCGGGGCAGGGCAATCAGCCCCAGCATTTT. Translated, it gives CASSLPGQGNQPQHF.

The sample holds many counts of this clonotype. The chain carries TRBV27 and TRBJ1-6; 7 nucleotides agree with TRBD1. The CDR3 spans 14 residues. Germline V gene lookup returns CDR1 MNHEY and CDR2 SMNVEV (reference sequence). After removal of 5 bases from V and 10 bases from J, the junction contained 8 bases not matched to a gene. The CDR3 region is CASSPTTGMSPLHF. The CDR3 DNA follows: TGTGCCAGCAGTCCTACGACAGGGATGTCACCCCTCCACTTT.

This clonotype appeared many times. CDR3 sequence: CASSINNRGGEQYF. CDR3 DNA sequence: TGTGCCAGCAGTATCAATAACAGGGGGGGCGAGCAGTACTTC. The genes are TRBV7-9 and TRBJ2-7, with D tentatively TRBD1 (8 bases). With 6 bases removed from V and 6 bases from J, the gap between germline ends came to 18 bases. Germline CDR1 is SEHNR and CDR2 is FQNEAQ (reference sequence). This CDR3 is 14 amino acids long.

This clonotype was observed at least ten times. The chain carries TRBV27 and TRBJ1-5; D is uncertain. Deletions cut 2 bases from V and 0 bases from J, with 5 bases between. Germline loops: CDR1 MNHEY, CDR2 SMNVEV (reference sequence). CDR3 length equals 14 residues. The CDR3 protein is CASSLKVSNQPQHF. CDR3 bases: TGTGCCAGCAGTTTAAAAGTTAGCAATCAGCCCCAGCATTTT.

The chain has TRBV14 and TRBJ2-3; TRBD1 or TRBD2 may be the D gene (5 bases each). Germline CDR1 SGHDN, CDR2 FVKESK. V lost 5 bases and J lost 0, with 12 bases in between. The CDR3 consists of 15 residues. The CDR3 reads CASSKGTKSTDTQYF. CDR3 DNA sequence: TGTGCCAGCAGCAAAGGGACGAAAAGCACAGATACGCAGTATTTT. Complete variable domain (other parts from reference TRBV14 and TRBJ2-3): EAGVTQFPSHSVIEKGQTVTLRCDPISGHDNLYWYRRVMGKEIKFLLHFVKESKQDESGMPNNRFLAERTGGTYSTLKVQPAELEDSGVYFCASSKGTKSTDTQYFGPGTRLTVL.